These 21 T cell receptor beta chains share one sample of origin, sequenced in a study of blood T cells in healthy people across ages. For the second PCR, which ran for about 7 to 12 cycles, a sample-barcoded 5' primer and a J-beta primer mix were used. TCRdb itself ran the 5' RACE reads through MiXCR, one entry per CDR3 protein. The sample holds fewer than 650,000 distinct CDR3 sequences, around 27% seen once. Separately, the same data were catalogued under a study of T cells of mothers and their children.

Sequencing input: blood. The receptors stem from a boy younger than 10 in good health.

This clonotype was detected a few times. V usage is TRBV7-2 and J usage is TRBJ2-5; the D is unclear. Germline V gene lookup returns CDR1 SGHTA and CDR2 FQGNSA. CDR3 length equals 12 residues. The V gene lost 4 bases and the J gene lost 4 bases, with 7 bases spanning the gap. The CDR3 sequence is CASSWYRETQYF. CDR3 bases: TGTGCCAGCAGCTGGTATAGAGAGACCCAGTACTTC. The full variable domain, in which reference TRBV7-2 and TRBJ2-5 provide the parts outside the CDR3, is GAGVSQSPSNKVTEKGKDVELRCDPISGHTALYWYRQSLGQGLEFLIYFQGNSAPDKSGLPSDRFSAERTGGSVSTLTIQRTQQEDSAVYLCASSWYRETQYFGPGTRLLVL.

The chain employs TRBV6-5 and TRBJ2-7; no firm D call. Trimming shortened V by 6 bases and J by 0 bases, and 12 bases separated the two germline ends. The CDR3 has 14 amino acids. Germline assignment: CDR1 MNHEY and CDR2 SVGAGI. Written as DNA, the CDR3 is TGTGCCAGCAGCTCACAAGAGAGCTCCTACGAGCAGTACTTC. Residues: CASSSQESSYEQYF.

The chain has TRBV3-1 and TRBJ2-7, with D perhaps matching TRBD2 (6 bases). Trimming pared 5 bases from V and 5 bases from J, leaving 13 bases between. Germline V gene lookup returns CDR1 LGHDT and CDR2 YNNKEL (reference sequence). The CDR3 covers 13 residues. The CDR3 spells CASSGGLIHEQYF. The CDR3 DNA is TGTGCCAGCAGCGGGGGACTTATCCACGAGCAGTACTTC.

This clonotype was counted between two and nine times. The chain employs TRBV12-3 or TRBV12-4 and TRBJ1-4, with 8 nucleotides matching TRBD1. CDR3 size: 16 residues. The V and J ends lost 4 bases and 8 bases, in that order; junction bases with no gene match: 12. The DNA for the CDR3 is TGTGCCAGCAGTTCGAACAGACAGGGGACGGGCGAAAAACTGTTTTTT. Protein sequence: CASSSNRQGTGEKLFF.

The CDR3 DNA sequence: TGTGCCAGTAGTATTCGGCCTAGCGGGAGAAGGCAAGAGACCCAGTACTTC. It is translated as CASSIRPSGRRQETQYF. This chain joins TRBV19 and TRBJ2-5; 10 bases align to TRBD2. V gave up 3 bases and J gave up 2 bases; unmatched junction bases: 9. The CDR3 loop spans 17 amino acids. Germline values: CDR1 LNHDA, CDR2 SQIVND (reference sequence). The whole variable domain, filled in from reference TRBV19 and TRBJ2-5, reads DGGITQSPKYLFRKEGQNVTLSCEQNLNHDAMYWYRQDPGQGLRLIYYSQIVNDFQKGDIAEGYSVSREKKESFPLTVTSAQKNPTAFYLCASSIRPSGRRQETQYFGPGTRLLVL.

Only a few counts were recorded for this clonotype. This chain links TRBV6-1 with TRBJ2-1; D unclear. The V gene's germline CDR1 is MNHNS and CDR2 SASEGT. The CDR3 has 13 amino acids. V lost 0 bases to trimming and J lost 7 bases, with 7 bases between them. The CDR3 protein is CASSEAPTNEQFF. The CDR3 DNA is TGTGCCAGCAGTGAAGCTCCTACGAATGAGCAGTTCTTC.

The chain links TRBV27 to TRBJ2-4, with D tentatively TRBD2 (6 bases). Trimming left V 7 bases short and J 1 base short, with 11 bases between. CDR3 size: 14 residues. CDR1 is MNHEY, CDR2 SMNVEV, per germline (reference sequence). The CDR3 reads CASMEGSAKNIQYF. CDR3 bases: TGTGCCAGCATGGAGGGCTCCGCCAAAAACATTCAGTACTTC.

V is TRBV29-1 and J is TRBJ2-1; tentative D call: TRBD1 (5 bases). Germline V lookup: CDR1 SQVTM, CDR2 ANQGSEA. Deletions cut 0 bases from V and 10 bases from J, with 16 bases between. The CDR3 covers 14 residues. This chain's CDR3 is CSVEDPTGLLEQFF. CDR3 coding DNA: TGCAGCGTTGAAGACCCAACAGGTCTACTGGAGCAGTTCTTC.

The J gene is TRBJ1-2, the V gene TRBV9; D might be TRBD1 (6 bases). Germline V gene data show CDR1 as SGDLS and CDR2 as YYNGEE. The CDR3 sequence is 17 residues long. V was clipped by 4 bases and J by 6 bases, with 25 bases between them. In DNA form, the CDR3 reads TGTGCCAGCAGCCCCGCAAGGGGGGGGGGCAGTCAACATGGCTACACCTTC. Translated, it gives CASSPARGGGSQHGYTF. The entire variable domain, with the rest obtained from reference TRBV9 and TRBJ1-2, is as follows: DSGVTQTPKHLITATGQRVTLRCSPRSGDLSVYWYQQSLDQGLQFLIQYYNGEERAKGNILERFSAQQFPDLHSELNLSSLELGDSALYFCASSPARGGGSQHGYTFGSGTRLTVV.

Comment on this clonotype: A much more abundant neighbour one base away suggests this may be a read error. The chain combines TRBV10-3 with TRBJ2-5, with 10 bases lining up with TRBD1. Germline assignment: CDR1 ENHRY and CDR2 SYGVKD. This CDR3 comprises 13 residues. V trimming: 10 bases; J trimming: 11 bases; junction bases outside the gene matches: 13. The CDR3 spells CATTGTGDDGQYF. As DNA, the CDR3 is TGTGCCACCACCGGGACAGGGGACGACGGGCAGTACTTC.

The chain employs TRBV5-1 and TRBJ2-3; D may correspond to TRBD1 or TRBD2 (5 bases each). In germline, CDR1 is SGHRS, CDR2 YFSETQ. V was cut by 3 bases and J by 1 base, with 15 bases left in between. This CDR3 has 16 residues. CDR3 DNA sequence: TGCGCCAGCAGCTCACTGGGACGCGACCGCACAGATACGCAGTATTTT. As protein: CASSSLGRDRTDTQYF.

V usage is TRBV15 and J usage is TRBJ2-5; D gene uncertain. The germline V gene has CDR1 LNHNV and CDR2 YYDKDF (reference sequence). V lost 0 bases and J lost 1, with 9 bases in between. This CDR3 spans 15 amino acids. The CDR3, as DNA: TGTGCCACCAGCAGAGATCGGCTAAGCCAAGAGACCCAGTACTTC. It specifies CATSRDRLSQETQYF.

This chain links TRBV10-1 with TRBJ2-2; perhaps TRBD2 as D (6 bases). This CDR3 has 15 residues. V was shortened by 3 bases and J by 5 bases, with 13 bases between the two germline ends. CDR1 and CDR2 (germline): WNHNN, SYGVQD (reference sequence). CDR3 in DNA: TGCGCCAGCAGTGATGGAGGGGTAACTACCGGGGAGCTGTTTTTT. Its protein is CASSDGGVTTGELFF.

J is TRBJ2-3 and V is TRBV7-3; 11 bases align to TRBD2. The ends lost 4 bases at V and 2 bases at J; junction bases unmatched: 14. Germline CDR1 is SGHTA and CDR2 is FQGTGA. This CDR3 is 19 amino acids long. The CDR3 spells CASSSPSSGGLQTTDTQYF. Written as DNA, the CDR3 is TGTGCCAGCAGCTCACCTTCTAGCGGGGGGCTTCAAACCACAGATACGCAGTATTTT.

This clonotype is a singleton in its sample. One end of the junction is discordant with germline, which a read error may explain. The rearrangement joins TRBV20-1 to TRBJ2-3; weak D call: TRBD2 (7 bases). The length of the CDR3 is 13 residues. From germline, CDR1 is DFQATT and CDR2 SNEGSKA (reference sequence). DNA for the CDR3: TGCAGTGCTACCGGCCTAGGGGGGGACATTCAGTACTTT. Translated, it gives CSATGLGGDIQYF.

The chain has TRBV7-6 and TRBJ2-5; D not resolved. Near its end, the DNA agrees better with TRBJ2-1, so the J call may be wrong. CDR3 length: 15 residues. Germline-derived CDR1 and CDR2 are SGHVS and FNYEAQ. CDR3 protein: CASSVRYRNYNEQFF. The CDR3 DNA is TGTGCCAGCAGCGTTAGGTATCGGAACTACAATGAGCAGTTCTTC.

CDR3 bases: TGCAGTGCTTCCCTTAGCGGGAGGGCCACGTTTAATGAGCAGTTCTTC. It is translated as CSASLSGRATFNEQFF. The gene calls are TRBV20-1 and TRBJ2-1; TRBD2 matches at 11 bases. Per germline, CDR1 DFQATT and CDR2 SNEGSKA (reference sequence). V lost 5 bases, J lost 7 bases, and 13 bases stayed unmatched. The CDR3 covers 16 residues.

The V call is TRBV7-2, the J call TRBJ2-3, with D perhaps matching TRBD2 (6 bases). The V gene's germline CDR1 is SGHTA and CDR2 FQGNSA. V was shortened by 5 bases and J by 4 bases, with 13 bases between the two germline ends. The CDR3 has 14 residues. The CDR3 DNA follows: TGTGCCAGCAGCGTTCGAGGGGAGGCAGATACGCAGTATTTT. Amino acid sequence: CASSVRGEADTQYF.

The chain couples TRBV10-3 to TRBJ1-2; D not resolved. The CDR3 has 14 amino acids. The germline CDR1 and CDR2 sequences are ENHRY and SYGVKD. V was shortened by 3 bases and J by 3 bases, with 11 bases between the two germline ends. DNA of the CDR3: TGTGCCATCAGTGACCCGGCCAAGGACTATGGCTACACCTTC. Encoded protein: CAISDPAKDYGYTF.

The sample holds one count of this clonotype. This chain connects TRBV14 to TRBJ1-3, with D unclear. Per germline, CDR1 SGHDN and CDR2 FVKESK. V dropped 1 base and J dropped 0 bases, with 4 bases sitting between them. This CDR3 is 14 amino acids long. CDR3 coding DNA: TGTGCCAGCAGCCAAGGATACTCTGGAAACACCATATATTTT. Translated: CASSQGYSGNTIYF. The variable domain in full, completed from reference TRBV14 and TRBJ1-3, reads EAGVTQFPSHSVIEKGQTVTLRCDPISGHDNLYWYRRVMGKEIKFLLHFVKESKQDESGMPNNRFLAERTGGTYSTLKVQPAELEDSGVYFCASSQGYSGNTIYFGEGSWLTVV.

The rearrangement uses TRBV7-3 and TRBJ2-4; no firm D call. The CDR3 is 11 residues long. V dropped 4 bases and J dropped 8 bases, with 6 bases sitting between them. CDR1 is SGHTA and CDR2 is FQGTGA in the germline V gene. For the CDR3, the DNA is TGTGCCAGCAGCTCCAGTGACATTCAGTACTTC. Translated, it gives CASSSSDIQYF. Drawing the rest from reference TRBV7-3 and TRBJ2-4, the complete variable domain is GAGVSQTPSNKVTEKGKYVELRCDPISGHTALYWYRQSLGQGPEFLIYFQGTGAADDSGLPNDRFFAVRPEGSVSTLKIQRTERGDSAVYLCASSSSDIQYFGAGTRLSVL.